Presented here are 2 T cell receptor beta chains from one specimen sequenced in a study of cytomegalovirus exposure and HLA in healthy donors. Sequencing was performed with immunoSEQ multiplex PCR; in TCRdb, only in-frame clones are kept and a portion is missing. Among about 38,000 clones listed, 85% to 95% were seen once. The sample taken for sequencing was PBMCs. These receptors were collected from a man aged 18 to 30 in good health and CMV-seronegative.

The chain links TRBV19 to TRBJ2-5, with 7 nucleotides matching TRBD2. Germline trimming cut 4 bases from V and 5 bases from J; bases unmatched to any gene: 10. The germline gives CDR1 LNHDA, CDR2 SQIVND (reference sequence). This CDR3 spans 15 amino acids. In DNA form, the CDR3 reads TGTGCCAGTAGTAGTCTAGCGGCCGGAGAGGAGACCCAGTACTTC. Protein sequence: CASSSLAAGEETQYF.

Note on this clone: Other DNA sequences from this sample encode an identical CDR3 as well. This chain connects TRBV30 to TRBJ2-7, with TRBD1 identical over 11 bases. V lost 4 bases, J lost 3 bases, and 2 bases stayed unmatched. In germline, CDR1 is GTSNPN, CDR2 SVGIG (reference sequence). The CDR3 extends over 13 amino acids. CDR3 amino acids: CAWTGQGVYEQYF. In DNA, the CDR3 is TGTGCCTGGACGGGACAGGGGGTCTACGAGCAGTACTTC.